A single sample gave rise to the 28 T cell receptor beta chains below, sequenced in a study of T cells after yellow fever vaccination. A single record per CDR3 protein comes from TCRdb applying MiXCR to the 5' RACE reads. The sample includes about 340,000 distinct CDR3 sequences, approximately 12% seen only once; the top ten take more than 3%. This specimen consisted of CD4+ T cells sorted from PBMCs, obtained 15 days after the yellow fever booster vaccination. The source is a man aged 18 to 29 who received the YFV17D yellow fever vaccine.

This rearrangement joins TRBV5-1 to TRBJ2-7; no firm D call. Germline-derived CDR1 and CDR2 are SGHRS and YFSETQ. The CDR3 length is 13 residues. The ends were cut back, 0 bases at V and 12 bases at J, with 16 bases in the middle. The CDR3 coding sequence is TGCGCCAGCAGCTTGGATTTCCAGGCTCACGGGTACTTC. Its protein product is CASSLDFQAHGYF.

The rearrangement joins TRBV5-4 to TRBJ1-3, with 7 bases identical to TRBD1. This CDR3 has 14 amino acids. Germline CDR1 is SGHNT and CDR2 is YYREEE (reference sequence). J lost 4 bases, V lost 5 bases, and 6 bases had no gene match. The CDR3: CASRPTGAGNTIYF. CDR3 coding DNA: TGTGCCAGCAGACCAACAGGGGCGGGAAACACCATATATTTT. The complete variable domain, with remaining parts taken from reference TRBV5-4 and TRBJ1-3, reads ETGVTQSPTHLIKTRGQQVTLRCSSQSGHNTVSWYQQALGQGPQFIFQYYREEENGRGNFPPRFSGLQFPNYSSELNVNALELDDSALYLCASRPTGAGNTIYFGEGSWLTVV.

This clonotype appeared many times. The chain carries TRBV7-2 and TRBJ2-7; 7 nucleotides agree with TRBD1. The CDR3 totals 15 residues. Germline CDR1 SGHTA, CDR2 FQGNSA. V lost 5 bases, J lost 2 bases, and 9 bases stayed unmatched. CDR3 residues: CASSIETGQTYEQYF. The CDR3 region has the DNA TGTGCCAGCAGCATCGAAACGGGACAGACCTACGAGCAGTACTTC.

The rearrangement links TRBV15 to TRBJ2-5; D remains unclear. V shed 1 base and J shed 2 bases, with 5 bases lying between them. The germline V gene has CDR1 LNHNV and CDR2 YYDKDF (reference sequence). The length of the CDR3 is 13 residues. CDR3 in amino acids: CATSRGHQETQYF. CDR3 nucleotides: TGTGCCACCAGCAGAGGGCATCAAGAGACCCAGTACTTC.

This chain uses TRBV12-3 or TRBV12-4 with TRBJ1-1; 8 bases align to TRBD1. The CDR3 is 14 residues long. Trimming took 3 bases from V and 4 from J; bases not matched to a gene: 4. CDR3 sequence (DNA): TGTGCCAGCAGTTTCCAGGGGGCTCGCACTGAAGCTTTCTTT. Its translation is CASSFQGARTEAFF.

DNA of the CDR3: TGTGCCAGCAGCTTCGACAGGGGTGGCTACGAGCAGTACTTC. Its translation: CASSFDRGGYEQYF. The chain employs TRBV7-8 and TRBJ2-7, with 8 bases lining up with TRBD1. Germline V lookup: CDR1 SGHVS, CDR2 FQNEAQ. This CDR3 comprises 14 residues. The ends lost 3 bases at V and 3 bases at J; junction bases unmatched: 4.

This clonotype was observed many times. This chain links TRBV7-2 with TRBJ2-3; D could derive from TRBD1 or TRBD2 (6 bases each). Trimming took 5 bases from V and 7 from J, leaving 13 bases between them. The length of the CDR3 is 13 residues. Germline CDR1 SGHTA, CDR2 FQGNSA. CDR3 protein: CASSAPGANTQYF. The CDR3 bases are TGTGCCAGCAGCGCGCCGGGGGCGAATACGCAGTATTTT.

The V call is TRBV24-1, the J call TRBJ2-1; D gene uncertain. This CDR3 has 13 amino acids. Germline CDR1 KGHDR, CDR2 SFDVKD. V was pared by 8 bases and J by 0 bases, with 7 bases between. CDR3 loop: CATMGSSYNEQFF. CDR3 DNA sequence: TGTGCCACCATGGGTAGCTCCTACAATGAGCAGTTCTTC.

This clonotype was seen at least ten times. The CDR3 DNA reads TGTGCCAGCAGTTACCATGGGGCAGTGAACACTGAAGCTTTCTTT. Translation: CASSYHGAVNTEAFF. This chain links TRBV6-2 or TRBV6-3 with TRBJ1-1; perhaps TRBD1 as D (5 bases). Germline lookup yields CDR1 MNHEY and CDR2 SVGEGT. This CDR3 region has 15 residues. Trimming shortened V by 2 bases and J by 0 bases, and 10 bases separated the two germline ends.

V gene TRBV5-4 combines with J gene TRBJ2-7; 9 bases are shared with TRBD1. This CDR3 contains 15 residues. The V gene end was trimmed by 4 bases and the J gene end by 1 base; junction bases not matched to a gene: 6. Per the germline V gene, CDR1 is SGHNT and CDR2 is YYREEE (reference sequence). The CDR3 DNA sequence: TGTGCCAGCAGCGTCCGACAGGGGGGTTCCTACGAGCAGTACTTC. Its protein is CASSVRQGGSYEQYF.

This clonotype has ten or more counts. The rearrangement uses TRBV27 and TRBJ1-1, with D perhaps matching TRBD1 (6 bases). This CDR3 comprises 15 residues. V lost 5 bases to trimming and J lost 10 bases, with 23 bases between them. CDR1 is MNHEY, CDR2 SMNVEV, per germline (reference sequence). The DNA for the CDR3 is TGTGCCAGCAGTCGCTTCGAGCCGGGGGCACGAGGAGCTTTCTTT. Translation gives CASSRFEPGARGAFF.

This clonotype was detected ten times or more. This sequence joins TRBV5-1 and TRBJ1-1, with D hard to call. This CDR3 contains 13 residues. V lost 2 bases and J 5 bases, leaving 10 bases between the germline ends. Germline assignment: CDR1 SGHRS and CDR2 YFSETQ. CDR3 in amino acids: CASSFQAETEAFF. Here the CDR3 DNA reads TGCGCCAGCAGCTTTCAAGCAGAAACTGAAGCTTTCTTT.

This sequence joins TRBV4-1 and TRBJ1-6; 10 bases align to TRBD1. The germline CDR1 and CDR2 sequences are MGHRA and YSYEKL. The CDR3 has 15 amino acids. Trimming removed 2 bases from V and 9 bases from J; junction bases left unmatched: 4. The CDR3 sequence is CASSQPDRGRSPLHF. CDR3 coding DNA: TGCGCCAGCAGCCAACCAGACAGGGGGCGTTCACCCCTCCACTTT.

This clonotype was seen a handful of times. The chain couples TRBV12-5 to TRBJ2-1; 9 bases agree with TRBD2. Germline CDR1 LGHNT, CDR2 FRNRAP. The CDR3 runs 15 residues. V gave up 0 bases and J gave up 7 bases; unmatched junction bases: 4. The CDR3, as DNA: TGTGCTAGTGGTTTGGTATTAGCGGGGGTTAATGAGCAGTTCTTC. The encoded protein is CASGLVLAGVNEQFF.

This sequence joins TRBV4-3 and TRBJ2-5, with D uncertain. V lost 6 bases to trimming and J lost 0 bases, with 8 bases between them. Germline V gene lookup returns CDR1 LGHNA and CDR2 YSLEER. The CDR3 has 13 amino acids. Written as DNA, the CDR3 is TGCGCCAGCAGAGCCCAGAACCAAGAGACCCAGTACTTC. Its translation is CASRAQNQETQYF.

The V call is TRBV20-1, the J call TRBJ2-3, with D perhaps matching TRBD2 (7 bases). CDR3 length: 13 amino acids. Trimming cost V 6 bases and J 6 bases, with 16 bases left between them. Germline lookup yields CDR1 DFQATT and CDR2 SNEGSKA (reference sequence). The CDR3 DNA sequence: TGCAGTGCCGTGGGGGGGGCCGAGGATACGCAGTATTTT. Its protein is CSAVGGAEDTQYF.

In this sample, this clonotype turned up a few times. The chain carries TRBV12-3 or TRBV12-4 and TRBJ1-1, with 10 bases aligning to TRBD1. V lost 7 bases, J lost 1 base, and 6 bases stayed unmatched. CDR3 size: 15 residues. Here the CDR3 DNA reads TGTGCCAGCACCCTACGACAGGGGGCGAACACTGAAGCTTTCTTT. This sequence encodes CASTLRQGANTEAFF.

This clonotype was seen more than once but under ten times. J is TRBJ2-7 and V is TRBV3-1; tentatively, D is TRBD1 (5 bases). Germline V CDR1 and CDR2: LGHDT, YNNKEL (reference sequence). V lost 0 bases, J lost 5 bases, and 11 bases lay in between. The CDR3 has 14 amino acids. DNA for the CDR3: TGTGCCAGCAGCCAAGACAGGGCCGTACACGAGCAGTACTTC. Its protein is CASSQDRAVHEQYF.

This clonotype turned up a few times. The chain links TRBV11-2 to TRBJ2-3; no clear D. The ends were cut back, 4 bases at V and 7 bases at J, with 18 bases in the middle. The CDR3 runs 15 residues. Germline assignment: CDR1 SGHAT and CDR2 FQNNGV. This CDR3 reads CASSSDSLFVNTQYF. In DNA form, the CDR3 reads TGTGCCAGCAGCTCCGACTCCTTGTTCGTGAATACGCAGTATTTT.

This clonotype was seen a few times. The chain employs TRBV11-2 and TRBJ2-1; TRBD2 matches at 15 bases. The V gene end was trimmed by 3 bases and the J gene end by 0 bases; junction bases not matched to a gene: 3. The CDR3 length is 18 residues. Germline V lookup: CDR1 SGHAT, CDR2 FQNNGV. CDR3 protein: CASSLGLAGGGSYNEQFF. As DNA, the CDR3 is TGTGCCAGCAGCTTGGGACTAGCGGGGGGCGGCTCCTACAATGAGCAGTTCTTC.

The CDR3 sequence is CASSRTGTGGSGYTF. The CDR3 bases are TGTGCCAGTAGTCGCACCGGGACAGGGGGCTCTGGCTACACCTTC. V gene TRBV19 combines with J gene TRBJ1-2, with 12 bases matching TRBD1. The germline gives CDR1 LNHDA, CDR2 SQIVND (reference sequence). Trimming took 5 bases from V and 7 from J; bases not matched to a gene: 8. The CDR3 is 15 amino acids.

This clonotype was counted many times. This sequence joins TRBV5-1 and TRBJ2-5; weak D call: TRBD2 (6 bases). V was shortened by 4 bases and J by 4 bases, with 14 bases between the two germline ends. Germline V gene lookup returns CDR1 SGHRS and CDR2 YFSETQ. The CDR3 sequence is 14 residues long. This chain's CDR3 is CASSGGGRGETQYF. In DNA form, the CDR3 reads TGCGCCAGCAGCGGCGGAGGGCGAGGAGAGACCCAGTACTTC.

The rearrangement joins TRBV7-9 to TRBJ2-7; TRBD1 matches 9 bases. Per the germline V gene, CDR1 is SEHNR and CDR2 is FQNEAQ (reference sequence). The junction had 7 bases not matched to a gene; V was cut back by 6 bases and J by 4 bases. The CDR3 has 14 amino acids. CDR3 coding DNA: TGTGCCAGCAGGCTCGTGGGACAGGGATACGAGCAGTACTTC. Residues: CASRLVGQGYEQYF.

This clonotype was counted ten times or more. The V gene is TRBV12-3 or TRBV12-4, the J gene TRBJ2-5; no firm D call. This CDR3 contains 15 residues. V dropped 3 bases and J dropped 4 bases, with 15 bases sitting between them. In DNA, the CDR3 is TGTGCCAGCAGTTTGGGAACCACACAAAGAGAGACCCAGTACTTC. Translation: CASSLGTTQRETQYF.

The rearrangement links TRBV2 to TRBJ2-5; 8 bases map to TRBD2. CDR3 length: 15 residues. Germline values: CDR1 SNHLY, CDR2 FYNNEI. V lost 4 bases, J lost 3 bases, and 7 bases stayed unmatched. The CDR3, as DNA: TGTGCCAGCAGTGTTCGTGGTAGCGGGGAAGAGACCCAGTACTTC. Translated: CASSVRGSGEETQYF.

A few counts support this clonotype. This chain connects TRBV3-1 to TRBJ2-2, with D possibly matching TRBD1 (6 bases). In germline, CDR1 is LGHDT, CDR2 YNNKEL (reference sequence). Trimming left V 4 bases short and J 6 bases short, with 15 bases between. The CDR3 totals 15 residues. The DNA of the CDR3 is TGTGCCAGCAGCCTGACAGGAGCTCGGGCCGGGGAGCTGTTTTTT. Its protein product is CASSLTGARAGELFF.

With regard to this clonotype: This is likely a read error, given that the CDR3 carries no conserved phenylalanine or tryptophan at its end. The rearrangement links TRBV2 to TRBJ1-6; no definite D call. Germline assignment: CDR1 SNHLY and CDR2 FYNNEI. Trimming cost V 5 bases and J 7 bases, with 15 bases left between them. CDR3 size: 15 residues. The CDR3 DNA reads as TGTGCCAGCAGTCGACAATTGCGGGCAAATTCACCCCTCCACCTT. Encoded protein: CASSRQLRANSPLHL.

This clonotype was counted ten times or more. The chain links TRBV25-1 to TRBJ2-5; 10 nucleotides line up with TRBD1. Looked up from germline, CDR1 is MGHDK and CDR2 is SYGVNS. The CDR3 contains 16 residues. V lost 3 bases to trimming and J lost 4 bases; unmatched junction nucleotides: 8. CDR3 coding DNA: TGTGCCAGCAGTGACCGGGACAGGGGTAGTCGAGAGACCCAGTACTTC. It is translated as CASSDRDRGSRETQYF.